The 14 T cell receptor beta chains given below trace back to one sample, sequenced in a study of identical twins (dated by TCRdb to the mid-2010s). Library method: 5' RACE. Sequenced using an Illumina HiSeq 2000. TCRdb reprocessed the public reads (quality trimming at Q25 with fastp, clone calling with MiXCR) and kept in-frame beta chains. Each CDR3 protein appears once, grouped with its most common genes and DNA. The sample table shows a few hundred thousand distinct CDR3 sequences, and approximately 8.6% are seen once. Less than 4% of the sample is held by the ten biggest clonotypes. These data also featured in a second study, about yellow fever vaccine responses in identical twins.

Specimen: CD8+ T cells sorted from blood. Receptors originate from a young woman in good health.

This clonotype was seen a handful of times. At one boundary the junction diverges from the germline segment, which might be a read error. J is TRBJ2-2 and V is TRBV7-7; 11 bases fit TRBD1. This CDR3 has 15 residues. Germline V gives CDR1 SSHAT, CDR2 FNYEAQ (reference sequence). The CDR3 coding sequence is TGTGCTAGCAGCCCGGACAGGGGGCCCTCCGGGGAGCTGTTTTTT. Its protein product is CASSPDRGPSGELFF.

This clonotype was recorded at least ten times. V is TRBV27 and J is TRBJ2-1, with TRBD2 matching over 7 bases. V was clipped by 3 bases and J by 0 bases; unmatched bases: 2. Per the germline V gene, CDR1 is MNHEY and CDR2 is SMNVEV (reference sequence). CDR3 length: 15 amino acids. The CDR3 loop is CASSFLADSYNEQFF. In DNA, the CDR3 is TGTGCCAGCAGTTTCCTAGCGGACTCCTACAATGAGCAGTTCTTC.

At least ten counts were recorded for this clonotype. This chain joins TRBV4-3 and TRBJ2-1; D ambiguous. Trimming took 0 bases from V and 8 from J, leaving 14 bases between them. This CDR3 has 15 residues. Germline V gene lookup returns CDR1 LGHNA and CDR2 YSLEER. The CDR3 bases are TGCGCCAGCAGCCAAGATCCACCTAGTTTGGATGAGCAGTTCTTC. Translation gives CASSQDPPSLDEQFF.

In this sample, this clonotype turned up a few times. The rearrangement joins TRBV10-3 to TRBJ2-3; TRBD2 aligns across 7 bases. The germline gives CDR1 ENHRY, CDR2 SYGVKD. V lost 3 bases and J lost 5; bases outside the gene matches: 8. CDR3 length: 15 residues. CDR3 protein: CAISEKGREGDTQYF. CDR3 DNA sequence: TGTGCCATCAGTGAAAAGGGCAGGGAGGGAGATACGCAGTATTTT.

V usage is TRBV10-2 and J usage is TRBJ2-3, with D unresolved. Per the germline V gene, CDR1 is WSHSY and CDR2 is SAAADI. The V and J ends lost 6 bases and 5 bases respectively, with 15 bases between them. The CDR3 spans 14 residues. This CDR3 is CASSKLGNGDTQYF. The DNA for the CDR3 is TGCGCCAGCAGCAAGCTGGGGAATGGAGATACGCAGTATTTT.

This clonotype showed up many times. V usage is TRBV12-3 or TRBV12-4 and J usage is TRBJ1-2; 8 nucleotides line up with TRBD1. V shed 5 bases and J 5 bases; nucleotides not matched to a gene: 10. The CDR3 runs to 15 residues. CDR3 nucleotides: TGTGCCAGCAGTGACTCGGACAGGGATGAGTATGGCTACACCTTC. It yields the protein CASSDSDRDEYGYTF.

The chain employs TRBV5-6 and TRBJ1-2; no firm D call. CDR1 and CDR2 from the germline V gene are SGHDT and YYEEEE. This CDR3 region has 12 residues. The V end was cut by 0 bases, the J end by 12 bases, with 12 bases between. Here the CDR3 reads CASSLGQDPHTF. CDR3 in DNA: TGTGCCAGCAGCTTGGGACAAGACCCCCACACCTTC.

The chain employs TRBV9 and TRBJ2-7, with TRBD2 matching over 10 bases. CDR3 length equals 16 residues. The V gene's germline CDR1 is SGDLS and CDR2 YYNGEE. V shed 2 bases and J 4 bases; nucleotides not matched to a gene: 9. The CDR3 is CASSVSLEREGYEQYF. The CDR3 nucleotides are TGTGCCAGCAGCGTGAGTTTGGAGCGGGAGGGATACGAGCAGTACTTC.

Here the CDR3 DNA reads TGCGCCAGCAGCATAGTAGCGGGAGGCGAGCAGTACTTC. As protein: CASSIVAGGEQYF. The gene calls are TRBV5-1 and TRBJ2-7; the match to TRBD2 covers 10 bases. The CDR3 runs to 13 residues. V trimming: 4 bases; J trimming: 6 bases; junction bases outside the gene matches: 4. Germline V gene lookup returns CDR1 SGHRS and CDR2 YFSETQ.

This clonotype was seen a handful of times. This sequence joins TRBV2 and TRBJ2-7; 11 positions match TRBD2. The germline CDR1 and CDR2 sequences are SNHLY and FYNNEI. This CDR3 contains 15 residues. V lost 2 bases to trimming and J lost 6 bases; unmatched junction nucleotides: 6. CDR3 sequence (DNA): TGTGCCAGCAGTGAACCGATACTAGCGGGAGTCGAGCAGTACTTC. This translates into CASSEPILAGVEQYF.

The chain recombines TRBV7-9 with TRBJ2-3; the match to TRBD2 covers 11 bases. Losses at the gene ends were 5 bases for V and 0 bases for J; bases not matched to a gene: 7. Germline CDR1 SEHNR, CDR2 FQNEAQ (reference sequence). The CDR3 extends over 17 amino acids. This CDR3 is CASSRGLAGFSTDTQYF. The CDR3 region has the DNA TGTGCCAGCAGCCGCGGACTAGCGGGTTTTAGCACAGATACGCAGTATTTT.

This clonotype was detected many times. V and J are TRBV4-1 and TRBJ2-7, with D perhaps TRBD1 (6 bases). The CDR3 has 15 residues. Germline assignment: CDR1 MGHRA and CDR2 YSYEKL. The V end was cut by 1 base, the J end by 0 bases, with 10 bases between. This chain's CDR3 is CASSQVGQNSYEQYF. In DNA, the CDR3 is TGCGCCAGCAGCCAAGTCGGACAGAACTCCTACGAGCAGTACTTC.

This clonotype was counted only a few times. The genes are TRBV4-1 and TRBJ2-7; D possibly uses TRBD1 or TRBD2 (5 bases each). CDR3 length equals 14 residues. The V end lost 2 bases, the J end lost 3 bases, and 11 bases lay between the germline ends. Germline CDR1 and CDR2: MGHRA and YSYEKL. CDR3 in amino acids: CASSQRDGNYEQYF. CDR3 sequence (DNA): TGCGCCAGCAGCCAACGGGACGGGAACTACGAGCAGTACTTC.

There are a few counts of this clonotype. The chain has TRBV12-3 or TRBV12-4 and TRBJ2-3; the D gene could be TRBD1 or TRBD2 (5 bases each). The CDR3 totals 15 residues. Trimming removed 4 bases at V and 6 bases at J, with 17 bases between. CDR3 sequence: CASSSPGTGRDTQYF. The CDR3 nucleotides read TGTGCCAGCAGTTCTCCGGGAACGGGGCGGGATACGCAGTATTTT.